The sequence of this T cell receptor beta chain was determined in a study of blood T cell repertoires in COVID-19. J gave up 4 bases and V 3 bases, and 9 bases lay outside the gene matches. Germline CDR1 is SGHRS and CDR2 is YFSETQ. This CDR3 has 15 residues. In the source study's methods: Amplifying reference gene primers gave estimates of nucleated cell counts. The method was immunoSEQ multiplex PCR; TCRdb's version includes in-frame clones alone and lacks a portion of them. V and J calls and clone size come straight from that table; D and trimming were deduced from the DNA. The repertoire holds around 130,000 clones, with around 86% as singletons.

The chain joins TRBV5-1 to TRBJ1-2; 7 nucleotides line up with TRBD1. The source material was peripheral blood. The receptor's source is a woman in her forties or fifties who had recovered from COVID-19. CDR3 loop: CASSSNWDSLYGYTF. CDR3 bases: TGCGCCAGCAGCTCCAACTGGGACAGCCTCTATGGCTACACCTTC.